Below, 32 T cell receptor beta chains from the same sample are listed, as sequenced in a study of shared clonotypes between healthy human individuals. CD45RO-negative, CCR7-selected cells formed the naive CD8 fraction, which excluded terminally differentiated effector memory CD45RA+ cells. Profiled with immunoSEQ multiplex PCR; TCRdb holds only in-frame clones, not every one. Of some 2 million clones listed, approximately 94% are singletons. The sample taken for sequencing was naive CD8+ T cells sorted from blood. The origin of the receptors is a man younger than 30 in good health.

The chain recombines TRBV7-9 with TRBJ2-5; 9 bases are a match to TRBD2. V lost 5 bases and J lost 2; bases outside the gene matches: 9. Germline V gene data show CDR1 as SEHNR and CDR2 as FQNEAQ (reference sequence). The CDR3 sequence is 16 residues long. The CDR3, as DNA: TGTGCCAGCAGCACCTGGAGTAGCGGGGGACAAGAGACCCAGTACTTC. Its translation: CASSTWSSGGQETQYF.

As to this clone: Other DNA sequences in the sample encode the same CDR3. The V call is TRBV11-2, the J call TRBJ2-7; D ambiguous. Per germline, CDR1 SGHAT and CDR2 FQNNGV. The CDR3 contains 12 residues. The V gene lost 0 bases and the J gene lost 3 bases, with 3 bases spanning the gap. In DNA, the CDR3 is TGTGCCAGCAGCTTAGAAGTCTACGAGCAGTACTTC. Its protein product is CASSLEVYEQYF. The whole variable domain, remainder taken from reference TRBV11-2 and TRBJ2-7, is EAGVAQSPRYKIIEKRQSVAFWCNPISGHATLYWYQQILGQGPKLLIQFQNNGVVDDSQLPKDRFSAERLKGVDSTLKIQPAKLEDSAVYLCASSLEVYEQYFGPGTRLTVT.

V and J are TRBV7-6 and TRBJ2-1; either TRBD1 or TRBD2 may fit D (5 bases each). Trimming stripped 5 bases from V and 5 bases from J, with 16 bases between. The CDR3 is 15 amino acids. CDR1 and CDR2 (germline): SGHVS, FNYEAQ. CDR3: CASSVTRGSDNEQFF. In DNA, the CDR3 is TGTGCCAGCAGCGTCACGAGGGGCAGCGACAATGAGCAGTTCTTC.

This chain's CDR3 is CASSLGLTGYGYTF. The DNA for the CDR3 is TGTGCCAGCAGCTTAGGGTTGACAGGTTATGGCTACACCTTC. This chain links TRBV7-9 with TRBJ1-2, with D possibly being TRBD1 (6 bases). Germline V gives CDR1 SEHNR, CDR2 FQNEAQ (reference sequence). Trimming took 1 base from V and 5 from J, leaving 11 bases between them. The CDR3 runs 14 residues.

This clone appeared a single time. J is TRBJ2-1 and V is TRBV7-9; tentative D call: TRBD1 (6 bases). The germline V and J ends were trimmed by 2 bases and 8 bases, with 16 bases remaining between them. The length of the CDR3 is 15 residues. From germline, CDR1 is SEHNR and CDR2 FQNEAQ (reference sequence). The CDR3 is CASSLLMGAIDEQFF. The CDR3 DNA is TGTGCCAGCAGCTTACTAATGGGGGCTATCGATGAGCAGTTCTTC.

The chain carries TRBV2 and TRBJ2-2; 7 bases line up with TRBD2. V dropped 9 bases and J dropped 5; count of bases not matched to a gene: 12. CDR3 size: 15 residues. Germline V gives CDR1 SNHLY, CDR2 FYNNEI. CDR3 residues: CARSGLAAGTGELFF. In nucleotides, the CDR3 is TGTGCCAGATCTGGGCTAGCGGCAGGAACCGGGGAGCTGTTTTTT. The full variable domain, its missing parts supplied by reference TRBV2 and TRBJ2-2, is EPEVTQTPSHQVTQMGQEVILRCVPISNHLYFYWYRQILGQKVEFLVSFYNNEISEKSEIFDDQFSVERPDGSNFTLKIRSTKLEDSAMYFCARSGLAAGTGELFFGEGSRLTVL.

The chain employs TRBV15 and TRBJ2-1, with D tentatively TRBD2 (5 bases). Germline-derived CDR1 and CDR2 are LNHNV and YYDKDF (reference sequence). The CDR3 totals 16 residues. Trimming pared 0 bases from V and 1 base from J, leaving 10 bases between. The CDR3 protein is CATSRDRAGSYNEQFF. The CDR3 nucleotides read TGTGCCACCAGCAGAGATCGGGCGGGTTCCTACAATGAGCAGTTCTTC. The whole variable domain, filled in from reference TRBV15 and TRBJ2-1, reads DAMVIQNPRYQVTQFGKPVTLSCSQTLNHNVMYWYQQKSSQAPKLLFHYYDKDFNNEADTPDNFQSRRPNTSFCFLDIRSPGLGDTAMYLCATSRDRAGSYNEQFFGPGTRLTVL.

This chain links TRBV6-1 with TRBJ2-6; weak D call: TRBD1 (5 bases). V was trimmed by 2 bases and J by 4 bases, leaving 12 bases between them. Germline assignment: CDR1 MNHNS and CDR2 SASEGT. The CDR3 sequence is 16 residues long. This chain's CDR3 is CASSELKGPGANVLTF. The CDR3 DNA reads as TGTGCCAGCAGTGAATTAAAGGGGCCCGGGGCCAACGTCCTGACTTTC.

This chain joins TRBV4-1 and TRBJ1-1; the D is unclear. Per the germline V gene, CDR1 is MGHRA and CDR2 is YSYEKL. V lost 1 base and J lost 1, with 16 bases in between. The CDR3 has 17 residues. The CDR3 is CASSQVFTGLENTEAFF. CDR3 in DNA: TGCGCCAGCAGCCAAGTTTTTACCGGTCTTGAGAACACTGAAGCTTTCTTT.

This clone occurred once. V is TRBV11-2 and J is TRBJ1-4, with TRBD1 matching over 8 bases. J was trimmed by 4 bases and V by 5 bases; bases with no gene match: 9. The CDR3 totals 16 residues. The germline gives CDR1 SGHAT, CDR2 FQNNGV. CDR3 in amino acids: CASSPISTGDNEKLFF. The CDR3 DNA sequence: TGTGCCAGCAGCCCCATCTCGACAGGGGATAATGAAAAACTGTTTTTT.

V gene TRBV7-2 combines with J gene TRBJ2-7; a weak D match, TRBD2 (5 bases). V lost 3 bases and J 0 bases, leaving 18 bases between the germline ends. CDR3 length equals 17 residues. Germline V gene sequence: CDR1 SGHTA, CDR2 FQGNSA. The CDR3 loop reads CASSFGESLRSSYEQYF. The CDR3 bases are TGTGCCAGCAGCTTCGGGGAGTCCCTGCGGAGCTCCTACGAGCAGTACTTC.

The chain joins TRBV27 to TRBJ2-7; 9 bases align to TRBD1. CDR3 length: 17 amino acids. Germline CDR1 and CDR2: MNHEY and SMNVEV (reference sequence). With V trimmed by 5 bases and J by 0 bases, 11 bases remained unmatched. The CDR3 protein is CASSPPYRDRVSYEQYF. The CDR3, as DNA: TGTGCCAGCAGTCCTCCCTACCGGGACAGGGTCTCCTACGAGCAGTACTTC.

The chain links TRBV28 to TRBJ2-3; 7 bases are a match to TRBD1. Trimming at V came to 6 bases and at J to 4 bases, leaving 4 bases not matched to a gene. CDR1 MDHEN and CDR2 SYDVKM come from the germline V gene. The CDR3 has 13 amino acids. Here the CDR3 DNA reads TGTGCCAGCAGGTTTGACAGGGCAGATACGCAGTATTTT. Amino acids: CASRFDRADTQYF.

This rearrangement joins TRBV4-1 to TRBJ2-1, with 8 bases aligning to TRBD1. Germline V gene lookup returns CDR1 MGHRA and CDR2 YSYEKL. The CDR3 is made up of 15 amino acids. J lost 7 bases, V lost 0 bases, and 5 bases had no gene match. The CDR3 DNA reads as TGCGCCAGCAGCCAAGAAACAGGACAGGGAAATGAGCAGTTCTTC. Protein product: CASSQETGQGNEQFF.

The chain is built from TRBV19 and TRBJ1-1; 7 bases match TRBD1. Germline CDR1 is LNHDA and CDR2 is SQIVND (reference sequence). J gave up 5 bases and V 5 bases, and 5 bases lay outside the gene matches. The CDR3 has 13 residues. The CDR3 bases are TGTGCCAGTAGTTTCACAGGGGAAACTGAAGCTTTCTTT. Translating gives CASSFTGETEAFF.

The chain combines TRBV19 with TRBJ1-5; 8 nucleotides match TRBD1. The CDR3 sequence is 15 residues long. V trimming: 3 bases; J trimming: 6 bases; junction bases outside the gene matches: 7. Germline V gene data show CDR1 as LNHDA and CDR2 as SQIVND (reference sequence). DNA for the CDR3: TGTGCCAGTAGTATTGATAACAGGGGGAGTCAGCCCCAGCATTTT. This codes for CASSIDNRGSQPQHF.

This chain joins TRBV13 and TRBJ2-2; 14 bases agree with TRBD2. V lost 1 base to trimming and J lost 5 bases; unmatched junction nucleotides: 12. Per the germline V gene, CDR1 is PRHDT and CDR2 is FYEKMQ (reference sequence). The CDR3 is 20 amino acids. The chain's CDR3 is CASSLEGLAGGLLGTGELFF. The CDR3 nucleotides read TGTGCCAGCAGCTTAGAAGGACTAGCGGGAGGTCTCCTTGGAACCGGGGAGCTGTTTTTT.

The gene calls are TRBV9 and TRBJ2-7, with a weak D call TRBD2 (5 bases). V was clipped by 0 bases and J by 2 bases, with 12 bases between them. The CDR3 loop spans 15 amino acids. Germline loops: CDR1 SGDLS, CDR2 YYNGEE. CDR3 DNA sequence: TGTGCCAGCAGCGTAGGGGCTAGCTTAACCTACGAGCAGTACTTC. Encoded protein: CASSVGASLTYEQYF.

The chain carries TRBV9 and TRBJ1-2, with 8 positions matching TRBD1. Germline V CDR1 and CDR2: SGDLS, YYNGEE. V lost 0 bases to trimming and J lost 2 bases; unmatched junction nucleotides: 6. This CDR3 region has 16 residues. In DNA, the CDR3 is TGTGCCAGCAGCGTAGGTACAGGGGGATTGAACTATGGCTACACCTTC. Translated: CASSVGTGGLNYGYTF.

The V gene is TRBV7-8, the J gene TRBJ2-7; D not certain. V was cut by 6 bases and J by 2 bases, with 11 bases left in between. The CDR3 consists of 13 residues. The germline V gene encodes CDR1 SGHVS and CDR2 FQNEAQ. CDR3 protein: CASSPPGTYEQYF. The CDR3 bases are TGTGCCAGCAGTCCCCCGGGCACCTACGAGCAGTACTTC.

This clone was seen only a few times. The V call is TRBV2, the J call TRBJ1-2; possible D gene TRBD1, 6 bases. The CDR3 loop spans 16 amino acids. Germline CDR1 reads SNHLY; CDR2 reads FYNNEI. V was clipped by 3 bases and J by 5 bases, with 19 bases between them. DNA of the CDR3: TGTGCCAGCAGTGATGTTGGGGGCGGAACACTTTATGGCTACACCTTC. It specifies CASSDVGGGTLYGYTF.

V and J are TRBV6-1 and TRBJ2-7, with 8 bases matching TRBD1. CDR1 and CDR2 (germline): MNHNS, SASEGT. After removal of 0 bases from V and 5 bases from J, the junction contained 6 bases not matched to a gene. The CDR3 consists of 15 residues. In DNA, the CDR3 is TGTGCCAGCAGTGAAGCCTGGACAGGGTGGGACGAGCAGTACTTC. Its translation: CASSEAWTGWDEQYF.

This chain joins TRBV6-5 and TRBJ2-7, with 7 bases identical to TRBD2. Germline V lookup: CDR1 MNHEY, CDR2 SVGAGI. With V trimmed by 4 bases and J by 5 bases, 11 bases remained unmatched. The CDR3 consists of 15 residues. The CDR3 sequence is CASSLRGLSPNEQYF. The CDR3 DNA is TGTGCCAGCAGTTTGCGGGGACTATCTCCTAACGAGCAGTACTTC.

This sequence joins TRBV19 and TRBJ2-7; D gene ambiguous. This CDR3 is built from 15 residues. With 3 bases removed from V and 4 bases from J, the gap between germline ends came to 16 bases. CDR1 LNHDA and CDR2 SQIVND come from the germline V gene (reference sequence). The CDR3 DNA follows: TGTGCCAGTAGTATCTATCCAGGTGAATTGTACGAGCAGTACTTC. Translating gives CASSIYPGELYEQYF.

The CDR3, as DNA: TGTGCCAGCAAGGTCCCGGGACGGGATAATTCACCCCTCCACTTT. Amino acid sequence: CASKVPGRDNSPLHF. This chain connects TRBV19 to TRBJ1-6; a weak D match, TRBD1 (5 bases). The CDR3 length is 15 residues. The germline CDR1 and CDR2 sequences are LNHDA and SQIVND (reference sequence). V lost 9 bases and J 5 bases, leaving 17 bases between the germline ends.

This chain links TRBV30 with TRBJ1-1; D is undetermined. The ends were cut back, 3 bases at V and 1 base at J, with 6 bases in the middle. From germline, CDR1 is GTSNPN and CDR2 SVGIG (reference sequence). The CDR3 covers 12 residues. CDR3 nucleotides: TGTGCCTGGAGAACAGAGAACACTGAAGCTTTCTTT. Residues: CAWRTENTEAFF.

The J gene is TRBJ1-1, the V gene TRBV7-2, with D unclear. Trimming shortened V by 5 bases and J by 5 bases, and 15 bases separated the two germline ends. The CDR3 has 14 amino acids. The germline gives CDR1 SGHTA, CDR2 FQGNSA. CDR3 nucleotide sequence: TGTGCCAGCAGCATCCCCGGTACGGGAACTGAAGCTTTCTTT. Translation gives CASSIPGTGTEAFF. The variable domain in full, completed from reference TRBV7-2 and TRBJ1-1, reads GAGVSQSPSNKVTEKGKDVELRCDPISGHTALYWYRQSLGQGLEFLIYFQGNSAPDKSGLPSDRFSAERTGGSVSTLTIQRTQQEDSAVYLCASSIPGTGTEAFFGQGTRLTVV.

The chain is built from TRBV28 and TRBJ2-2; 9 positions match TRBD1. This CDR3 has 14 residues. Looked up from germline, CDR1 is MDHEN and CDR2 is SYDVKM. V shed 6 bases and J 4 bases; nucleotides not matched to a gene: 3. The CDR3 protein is CASREQGATGELFF. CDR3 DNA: TGTGCCAGCAGGGAACAGGGGGCCACCGGGGAGCTGTTTTTT.

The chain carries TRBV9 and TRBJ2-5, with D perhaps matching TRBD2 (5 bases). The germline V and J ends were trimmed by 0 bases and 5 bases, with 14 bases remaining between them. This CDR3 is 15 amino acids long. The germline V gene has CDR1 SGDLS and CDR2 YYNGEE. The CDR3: CASSVVGAVRETQYF. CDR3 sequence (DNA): TGTGCCAGCAGCGTAGTAGGAGCGGTTCGGGAGACCCAGTACTTC.

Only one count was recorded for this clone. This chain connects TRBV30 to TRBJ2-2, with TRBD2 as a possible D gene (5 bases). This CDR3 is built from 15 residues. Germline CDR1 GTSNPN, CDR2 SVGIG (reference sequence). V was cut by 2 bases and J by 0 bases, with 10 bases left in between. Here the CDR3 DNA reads TGTGCCTGGAGTAATGGGAGTCCGAACACCGGGGAGCTGTTTTTT. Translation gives CAWSNGSPNTGELFF.

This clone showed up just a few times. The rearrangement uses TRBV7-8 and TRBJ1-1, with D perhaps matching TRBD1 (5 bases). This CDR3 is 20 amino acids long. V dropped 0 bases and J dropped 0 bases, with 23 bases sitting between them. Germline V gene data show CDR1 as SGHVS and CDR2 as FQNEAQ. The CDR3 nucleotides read TGTGCCAGCAGCTTAGCGCTAAGGCCAGGGCAGCTAAAAATGAACACTGAAGCTTTCTTT. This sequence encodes CASSLALRPGQLKMNTEAFF.

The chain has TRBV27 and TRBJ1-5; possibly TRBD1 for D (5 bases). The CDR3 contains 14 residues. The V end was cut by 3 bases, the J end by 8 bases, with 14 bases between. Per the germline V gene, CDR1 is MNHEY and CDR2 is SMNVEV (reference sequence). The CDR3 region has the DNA TGTGCCAGCAGTTTGACGGGGACGGCGAAGCCCCAGCATTTT. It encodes CASSLTGTAKPQHF.